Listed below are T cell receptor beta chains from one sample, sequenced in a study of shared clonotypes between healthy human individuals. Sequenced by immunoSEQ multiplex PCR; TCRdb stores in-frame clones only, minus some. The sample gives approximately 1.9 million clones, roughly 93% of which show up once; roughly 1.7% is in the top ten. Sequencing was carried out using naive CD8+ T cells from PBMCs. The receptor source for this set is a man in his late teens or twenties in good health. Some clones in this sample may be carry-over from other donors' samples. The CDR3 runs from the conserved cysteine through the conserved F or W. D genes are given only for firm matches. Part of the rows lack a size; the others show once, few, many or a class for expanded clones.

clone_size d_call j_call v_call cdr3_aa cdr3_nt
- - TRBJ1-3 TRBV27 CASSPGRLNTIYF TGTGCCAGCAGCCCGGGACGGCTAAACACCATATATTTT
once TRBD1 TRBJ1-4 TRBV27 CASSYTGAGTNEKLFF TGTGCCAGCAGTTACACAGGGGCGGGTACTAATGAAAAACTGTTTTTT
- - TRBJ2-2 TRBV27 CASSSLDGPGELFF TGTGCCAGCAGCTCCTTAGACGGCCCAGGGGAGCTGTTTTTT
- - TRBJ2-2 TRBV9 CASSAYGSGELFF TGTGCCAGCAGCGCCTATGGTTCCGGGGAGCTGTTTTTT
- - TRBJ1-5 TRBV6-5 CASSFLPNQPQHF TGTGCCAGCAGTTTCTTACCCAATCAGCCCCAGCATTTT
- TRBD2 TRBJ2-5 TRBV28 CASSLKREKKETQYF TGTGCCAGCAGTTTAAAGCGGGAGAAAAAAGAGACCCAGTACTTC
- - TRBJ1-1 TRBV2 CARSTTGRDTEAFF TGTGCCAGGAGCACTACAGGGAGAGATACTGAAGCTTTCTTT
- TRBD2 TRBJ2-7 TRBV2 CASRSDGGLAATFPCF TGTGCCAGCAGGTCAGACGGTGGACTAGCGGCTACCTTCCCGTGCTTC
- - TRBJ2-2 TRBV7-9 CASSFTSGKDGGTGELFF TGTGCCAGCAGCTTTACGTCAGGGAAGGACGGAGGCACCGGGGAGCTGTTTTTT
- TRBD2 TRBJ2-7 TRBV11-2 CASSSGLAGDVQYF TGTGCCAGCAGCTCGGGACTAGCGGGAGACGTGCAGTACTTC
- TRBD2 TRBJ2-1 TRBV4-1 CASSQERLAGGPGNEQFF TGCGCCAGCAGCCAAGAAAGACTAGCGGGAGGCCCGGGCAATGAGCAGTTCTTC
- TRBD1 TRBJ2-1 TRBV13 CASSRPGQRVEQFF TGTGCCAGCAGCAGACCGGGACAGAGGGTAGAGCAGTTCTTC
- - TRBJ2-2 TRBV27 CASSLVNGELFF TGTGCCAGCAGTTTAGTAAACGGGGAGCTGTTTTTT
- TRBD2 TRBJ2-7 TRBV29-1 CSVPGLADYEQYF TGCAGCGTGCCGGGACTAGCAGACTACGAGCAGTACTTC
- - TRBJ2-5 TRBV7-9 CASSLSRQETQYF TGTGCCAGCAGCTTATCTAGGCAAGAGACCCAGTACTTC
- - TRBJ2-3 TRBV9 CASSYPLGWGSTDTQYF TGTGCCAGCAGCTACCCCCTCGGGTGGGGGAGCACAGATACGCAGTATTTT
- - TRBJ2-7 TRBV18 CASSPPNRSLTGEQYF TGTGCCAGCTCACCACCTAACCGGTCCCTCACTGGGGAGCAGTACTTC
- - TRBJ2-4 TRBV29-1 CSVEFADTVAKNIQYF TGCAGCGTTGAATTCGCGGACACAGTAGCCAAAAACATTCAGTACTTC
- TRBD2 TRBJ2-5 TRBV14 CASSQDGALAGSRETQYF TGTGCCAGCAGCCAAGATGGTGCTCTAGCGGGCTCCCGGGAGACCCAGTACTTC
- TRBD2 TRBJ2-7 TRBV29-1 CSVEMAGGLSYEQYF TGCAGCGTTGAAATGGCGGGAGGACTCTCCTACGAGCAGTACTTC
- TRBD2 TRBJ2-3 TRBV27 CASSPTGGPAATQYF TGTGCCAGCTCTCCAACGGGAGGCCCAGCTGCTACGCAGTATTTT
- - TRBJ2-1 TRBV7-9 CASLSDNEQFF TGTGCCAGCTTGTCGGACAATGAGCAGTTCTTC
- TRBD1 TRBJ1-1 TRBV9 CASSLRGDRGMNTEAFF TGTGCCAGCAGCTTGAGGGGGGACAGGGGAATGAACACTGAAGCTTTCTTT
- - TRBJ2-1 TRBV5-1 CASSLRGNSYNEQFF TGCGCCAGCAGCTTGCGCGGGAATTCCTACAATGAGCAGTTCTTC